The next 13 T cell receptor beta chains were all read from a single sample in a study of T cells after yellow fever vaccination. TCRdb used MiXCR to reprocess the 5' RACE reads, holding one entry per CDR3 protein. The table records some 500,000 distinct CDR3 sequences, about 13% of them present only once. The source was PBMCs, collected on the day of the yellow fever booster vaccination. These receptors were collected from a man aged 30 to 45 who received the YFV17D yellow fever vaccine.

The chain links TRBV7-2 to TRBJ2-3; 7 nucleotides agree with TRBD1. Looked up from germline, CDR1 is SGHTA and CDR2 is FQGNSA. Trimming removed 4 bases from V and 2 bases from J; junction bases left unmatched: 6. There are 15 residues in the CDR3. Here the CDR3 DNA reads TGTGCCAGCAGCTCAGACAGGGCGGACACAGATACGCAGTATTTT. Encoded protein: CASSSDRADTDTQYF.

A note on this clonotype: One junction end does not reproduce the germline sequence, and a read error may be involved. The chain recombines TRBV25-1 with TRBJ2-5; 8 positions match TRBD1. The germline V gene encodes CDR1 MGHDK and CDR2 SYGVNS. The CDR3 consists of 12 residues. CDR3 amino acids: CASSEWGTGMAF. The CDR3 nucleotides are TGTGCCAGCAGTGAATGGGGGACAGGAATGGCCTTC.

The table lists this clonotype with a few counts. This sequence joins TRBV27 and TRBJ2-1; 12 nucleotides align to TRBD2. After removal of 5 bases from V and 5 bases from J, the junction contained 16 bases not matched to a gene. The CDR3 length is 19 residues. Germline V gene sequence: CDR1 MNHEY, CDR2 SMNVEV (reference sequence). The CDR3 is CASSPPGASGRGANNEQFF. CDR3 bases: TGTGCCAGCAGTCCTCCCGGGGCTAGCGGGAGGGGGGCCAACAATGAGCAGTTCTTC.

The gene calls are TRBV3-1 and TRBJ2-7; D unresolved. Looked up from germline, CDR1 is LGHDT and CDR2 is YNNKEL (reference sequence). Trimming shortened V by 1 base and J by 0 bases, and 19 bases separated the two germline ends. CDR3 length: 18 amino acids. CDR3: CASSQAGSTVRYSYEQYF. The CDR3 region has the DNA TGTGCCAGCAGCCAAGCAGGCTCCACGGTAAGATACTCCTACGAGCAGTACTTC.

This clonotype was seen only a few times. This chain joins TRBV6-5 and TRBJ2-7; 11 bases are a match to TRBD1. The CDR3 is 16 amino acids. With 0 bases clipped from V and 4 bases from J, the junction kept 5 bases outside the gene matches. Germline V gene lookup returns CDR1 MNHEY and CDR2 SVGAGI. The CDR3 is CASSYSSGTGGYEQYF. DNA for the CDR3: TGTGCCAGCAGTTACTCTTCCGGGACAGGGGGATACGAGCAGTACTTC.

This clonotype was observed a handful of times. This chain links TRBV28 with TRBJ2-5, with a weak D call TRBD1 (6 bases). Germline assignment: CDR1 MDHEN and CDR2 SYDVKM. V was pared by 5 bases and J by 5 bases, with 15 bases between. The CDR3 loop spans 14 amino acids. The CDR3 sequence is CASSPGQHRETQYF. As DNA, the CDR3 is TGTGCCAGCAGTCCTGGACAGCACCGTGAGACCCAGTACTTC.

This chain uses TRBV9 with TRBJ2-3; TRBD2 aligns across 10 bases. Germline V gene lookup returns CDR1 SGDLS and CDR2 YYNGEE. Trimming removed 0 bases from V and 5 bases from J; junction bases left unmatched: 6. This CDR3 is 16 amino acids long. The CDR3 bases are TGTGCCAGCAGCGTAGTTCTAGCGGGAGACGTAGATACGCAGTATTTT. This gives the protein CASSVVLAGDVDTQYF.

The J gene is TRBJ2-1, the V gene TRBV5-1, with 8 bases lining up with TRBD2. CDR1 is SGHRS and CDR2 is YFSETQ in the germline V gene. With V trimmed by 2 bases and J by 14 bases, 12 bases remained unmatched. The CDR3 sequence is 14 residues long. DNA for the CDR3: TGCGCCAGCAGCTTCGAGGAGGCGGGGGGCGTAAAGTTCTTC. It translates to CASSFEEAGGVKFF.

The rearrangement joins TRBV4-3 to TRBJ1-4; 10 nucleotides match TRBD1. V was pared by 0 bases and J by 10 bases, with 14 bases of the junction left unmatched. Germline loops: CDR1 LGHNA, CDR2 YSLEER. The CDR3 runs 18 residues. CDR3 in DNA: TGCGCCAGCAGCCAAGACCTGATCACGACAGGGGGCCCTGCAAAACTGTTTTTT. Protein product: CASSQDLITTGGPAKLFF.

The J gene is TRBJ1-1, the V gene TRBV5-1, with TRBD1 matching 8 bases. This CDR3 is built from 16 residues. With V trimmed by 4 bases and J by 1 base, 9 bases remained unmatched. Per the germline V gene, CDR1 is SGHRS and CDR2 is YFSETQ. In DNA form, the CDR3 reads TGCGCCAGCAGCCAAACCAGGGGGCGCGGGAACACTGAAGCTTTCTTT. This sequence encodes CASSQTRGRGNTEAFF. The variable domain in full, completed from reference TRBV5-1 and TRBJ1-1, reads KAGVTQTPRYLIKTRGQQVTLSCSPISGHRSVSWYQQTPGQGLQFLFEYFSETQRNKGNFPGRFSGRQFSNSRSEMNVSTLELGDSALYLCASSQTRGRGNTEAFFGQGTRLTVV.

The V gene is TRBV3-1, the J gene TRBJ2-7; 8 bases align to TRBD2. The J segment lost 2 bases and the V segment lost 5 bases, leaving 5 bases of the junction unmatched. This CDR3 has 14 amino acids. The germline V gene has CDR1 LGHDT and CDR2 YNNKEL (reference sequence). CDR3 nucleotides: TGTGCCAGCAGCTCTACTAGCGGAGCCTACGAGCAGTACTTC. Its translation is CASSSTSGAYEQYF.

The chain couples TRBV5-6 to TRBJ2-2; unclear D gene. Germline-derived CDR1 and CDR2 are SGHDT and YYEEEE. The CDR3 length is 12 residues. V dropped 7 bases and J dropped 8 bases, with 12 bases sitting between them. This CDR3 reads CASAVPVGELFF. CDR3 in DNA: TGTGCCAGCGCCGTTCCAGTGGGGGAGCTGTTTTTT.

The J gene is TRBJ1-6, the V gene TRBV7-2, with a weak D call TRBD1 (6 bases). This CDR3 is built from 14 residues. Per the germline V gene, CDR1 is SGHTA and CDR2 is FQGNSA. Trimming pared 1 base from V and 13 bases from J, leaving 14 bases between. The CDR3 loop reads CASSLGTEDFPLHF. The CDR3 DNA sequence: TGTGCCAGCAGCTTAGGGACAGAAGATTTTCCCCTCCACTTT. Filled out from reference TRBV7-2 and TRBJ1-6, the complete variable domain reads GAGVSQSPSNKVTEKGKDVELRCDPISGHTALYWYRQSLGQGLEFLIYFQGNSAPDKSGLPSDRFSAERTGGSVSTLTIQRTQQEDSAVYLCASSLGTEDFPLHFGNGTRLTVT.